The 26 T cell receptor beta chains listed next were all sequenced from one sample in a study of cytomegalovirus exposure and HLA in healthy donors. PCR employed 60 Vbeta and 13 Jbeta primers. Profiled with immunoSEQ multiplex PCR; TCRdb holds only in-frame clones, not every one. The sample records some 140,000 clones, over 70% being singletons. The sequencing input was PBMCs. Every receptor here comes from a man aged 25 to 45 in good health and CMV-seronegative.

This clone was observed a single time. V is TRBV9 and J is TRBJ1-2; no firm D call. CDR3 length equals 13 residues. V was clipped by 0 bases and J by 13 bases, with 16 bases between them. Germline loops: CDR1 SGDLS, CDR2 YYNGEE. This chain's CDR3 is CASSVAGSMASTF. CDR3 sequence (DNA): TGTGCCAGCAGCGTAGCCGGAAGTATGGCTAGCACCTTC.

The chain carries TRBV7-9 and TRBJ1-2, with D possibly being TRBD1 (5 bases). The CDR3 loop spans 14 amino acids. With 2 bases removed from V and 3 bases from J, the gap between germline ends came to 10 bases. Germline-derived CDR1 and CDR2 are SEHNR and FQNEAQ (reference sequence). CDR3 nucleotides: TGTGCCAGCAGCTTAAGGGGCTTGGACTATGGCTACACCTTC. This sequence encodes CASSLRGLDYGYTF.

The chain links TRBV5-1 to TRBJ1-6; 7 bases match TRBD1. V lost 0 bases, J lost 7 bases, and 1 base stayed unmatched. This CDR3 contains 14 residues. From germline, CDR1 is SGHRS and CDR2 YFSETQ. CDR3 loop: CASSLGDSNSPLHF. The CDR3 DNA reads TGCGCCAGCAGCTTGGGGGACAGCAATTCACCCCTCCACTTT.

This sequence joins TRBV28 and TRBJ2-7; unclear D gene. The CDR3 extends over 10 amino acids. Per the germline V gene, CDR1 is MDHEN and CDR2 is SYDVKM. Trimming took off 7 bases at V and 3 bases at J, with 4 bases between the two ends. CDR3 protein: CASIFYEQYF. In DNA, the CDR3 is TGTGCCAGCATCTTCTACGAGCAGTACTTC. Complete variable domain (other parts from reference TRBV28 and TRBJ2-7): DVKVTQSSRYLVKRTGEKVFLECVQDMDHENMFWYRQDPGLGLRLIYFSYDVKMKEKGDIPEGYSVSREKKERFSLILESASTNQTSMYLCASIFYEQYFGPGTRLTVT.

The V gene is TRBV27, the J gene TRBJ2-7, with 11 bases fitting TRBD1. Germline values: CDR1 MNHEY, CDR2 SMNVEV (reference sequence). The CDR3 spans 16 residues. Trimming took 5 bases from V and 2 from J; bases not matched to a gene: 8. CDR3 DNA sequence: TGTGCCAGCAGTCCGGATCGGACAGGGGGCACCTACGAGCAGTACTTC. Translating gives CASSPDRTGGTYEQYF.

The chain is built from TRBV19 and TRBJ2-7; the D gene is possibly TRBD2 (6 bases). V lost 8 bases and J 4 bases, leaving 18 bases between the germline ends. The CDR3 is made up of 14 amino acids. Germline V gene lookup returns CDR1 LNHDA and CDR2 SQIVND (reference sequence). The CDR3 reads CASSSAVRGYEQYF. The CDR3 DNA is TGTGCCAGTTCTAGCGCCGTTCGGGGTTACGAGCAGTACTTC.

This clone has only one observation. The CDR3 DNA reads TGTGCCAGCAGCGGCGGGGTGAACACCGGGGAGCTGTTTTTT. Its translation is CASSGGVNTGELFF. This chain links TRBV5-4 with TRBJ2-2; possibly TRBD2 for D (6 bases). CDR3 length equals 14 residues. V was cut by 4 bases and J by 1 base, with 8 bases left in between. Germline V gives CDR1 SGHNT, CDR2 YYREEE (reference sequence). The full variable domain, completed using reference TRBV5-4 and TRBJ2-2, is ETGVTQSPTHLIKTRGQQVTLRCSSQSGHNTVSWYQQALGQGPQFIFQYYREEENGRGNFPPRFSGLQFPNYSSELNVNALELDDSALYLCASSGGVNTGELFFGEGSRLTVL.

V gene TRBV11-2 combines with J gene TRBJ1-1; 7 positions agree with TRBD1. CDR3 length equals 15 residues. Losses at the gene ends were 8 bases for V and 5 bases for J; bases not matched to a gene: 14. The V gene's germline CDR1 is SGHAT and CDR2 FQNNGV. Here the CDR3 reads CASSFMEGARTEAFF. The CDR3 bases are TGTGCCAGCTCCTTCATGGAGGGGGCGAGGACTGAAGCTTTCTTT.

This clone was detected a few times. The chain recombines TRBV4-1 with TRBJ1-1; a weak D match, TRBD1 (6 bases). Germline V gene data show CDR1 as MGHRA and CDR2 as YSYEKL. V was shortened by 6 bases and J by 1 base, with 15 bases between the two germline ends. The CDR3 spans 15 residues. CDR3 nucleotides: TGCGCCAGCAGTGGGAACCAGGGGACGAACACTGAAGCTTTCTTT. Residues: CASSGNQGTNTEAFF.

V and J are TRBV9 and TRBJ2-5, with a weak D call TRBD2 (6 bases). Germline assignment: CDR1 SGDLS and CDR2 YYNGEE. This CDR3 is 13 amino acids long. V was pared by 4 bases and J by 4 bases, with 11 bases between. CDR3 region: CASSPDYGETQYF. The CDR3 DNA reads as TGTGCCAGCAGCCCGGACTATGGAGAGACCCAGTACTTC. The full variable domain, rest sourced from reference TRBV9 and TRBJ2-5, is DSGVTQTPKHLITATGQRVTLRCSPRSGDLSVYWYQQSLDQGLQFLIQYYNGEERAKGNILERFSAQQFPDLHSELNLSSLELGDSALYFCASSPDYGETQYFGPGTRLLVL.

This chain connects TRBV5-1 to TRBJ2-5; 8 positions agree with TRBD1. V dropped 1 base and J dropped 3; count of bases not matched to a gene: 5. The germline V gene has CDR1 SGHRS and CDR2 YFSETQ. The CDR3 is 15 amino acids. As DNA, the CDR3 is TGCGCCAGCAGCTTGCGGGCGACAGGGGAAGAGACCCAGTACTTC. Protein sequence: CASSLRATGEETQYF. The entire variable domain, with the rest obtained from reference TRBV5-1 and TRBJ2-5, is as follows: KAGVTQTPRYLIKTRGQQVTLSCSPISGHRSVSWYQQTPGQGLQFLFEYFSETQRNKGNFPGRFSGRQFSNSRSEMNVSTLELGDSALYLCASSLRATGEETQYFGPGTRLLVL.

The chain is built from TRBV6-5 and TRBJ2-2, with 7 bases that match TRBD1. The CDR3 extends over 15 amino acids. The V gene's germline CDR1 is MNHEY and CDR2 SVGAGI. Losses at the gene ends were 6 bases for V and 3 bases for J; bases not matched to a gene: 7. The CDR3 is CASSYTGVYTGELFF. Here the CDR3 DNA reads TGTGCCAGCAGCTACACAGGGGTATACACCGGGGAGCTGTTTTTT.

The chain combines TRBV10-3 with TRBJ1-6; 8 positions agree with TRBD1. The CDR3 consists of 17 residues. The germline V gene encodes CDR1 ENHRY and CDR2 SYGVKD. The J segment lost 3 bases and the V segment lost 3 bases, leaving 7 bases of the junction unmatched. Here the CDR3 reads CAISETGQDLYNSPLHF. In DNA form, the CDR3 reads TGTGCCATCAGTGAAACGGGACAGGACCTCTATAATTCACCCCTCCACTTT.

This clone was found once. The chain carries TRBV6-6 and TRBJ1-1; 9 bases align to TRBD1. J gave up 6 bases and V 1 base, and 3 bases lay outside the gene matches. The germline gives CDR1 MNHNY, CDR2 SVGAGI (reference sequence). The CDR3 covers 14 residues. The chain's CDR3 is CASSYLGQGSEAFF. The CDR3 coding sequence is TGTGCCAGCAGTTACTTGGGACAGGGATCTGAAGCTTTCTTT.

The CDR3 spells CASSYGQGMTGELFF. The DNA of the CDR3 is TGTGCCAGCAGTTACGGACAGGGTATGACCGGGGAGCTGTTTTTT. The chain employs TRBV6-6 and TRBJ2-2; 8 bases agree with TRBD1. This CDR3 region has 15 residues. Per the germline V gene, CDR1 is MNHNY and CDR2 is SVGAGI (reference sequence). Trimming at V came to 2 bases and at J to 5 bases, leaving 4 bases not matched to a gene.

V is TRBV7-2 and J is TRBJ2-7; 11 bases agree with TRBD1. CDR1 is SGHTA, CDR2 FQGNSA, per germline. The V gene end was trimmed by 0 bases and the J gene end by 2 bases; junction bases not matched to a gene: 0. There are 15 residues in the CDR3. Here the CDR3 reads CASSLAGQGAYEQYF. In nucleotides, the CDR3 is TGTGCCAGCAGCTTAGCGGGACAGGGGGCCTACGAGCAGTACTTC.

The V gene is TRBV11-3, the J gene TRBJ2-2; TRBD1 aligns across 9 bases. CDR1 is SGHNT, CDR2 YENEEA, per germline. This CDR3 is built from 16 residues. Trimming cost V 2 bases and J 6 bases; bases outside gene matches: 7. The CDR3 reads CASSLLSTGGAGELFF. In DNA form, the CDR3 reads TGTGCCAGCAGCTTACTCTCGACAGGGGGTGCCGGGGAGCTGTTTTTT.

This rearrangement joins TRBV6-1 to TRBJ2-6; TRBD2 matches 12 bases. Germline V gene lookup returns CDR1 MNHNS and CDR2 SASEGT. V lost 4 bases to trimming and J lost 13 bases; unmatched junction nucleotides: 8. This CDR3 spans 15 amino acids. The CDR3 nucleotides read TGTGCCAGCAGTGTAGAACTAGCGGGAGGAGTAGTCCTGACTTTC. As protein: CASSVELAGGVVLTF.

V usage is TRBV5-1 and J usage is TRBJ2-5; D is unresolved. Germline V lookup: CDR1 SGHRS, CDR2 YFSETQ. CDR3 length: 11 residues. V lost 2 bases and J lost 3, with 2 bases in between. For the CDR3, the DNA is TGCGCCAGCAGCTTCAAAGAGACCCAGTACTTC. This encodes CASSFKETQYF.

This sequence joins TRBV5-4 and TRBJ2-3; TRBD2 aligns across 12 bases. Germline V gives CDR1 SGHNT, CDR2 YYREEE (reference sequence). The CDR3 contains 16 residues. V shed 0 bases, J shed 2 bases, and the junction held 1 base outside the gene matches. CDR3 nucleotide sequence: TGTGCCAGCAGCTTGGGACTAGCGGGAGACACAGATACGCAGTATTTT. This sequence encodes CASSLGLAGDTDTQYF. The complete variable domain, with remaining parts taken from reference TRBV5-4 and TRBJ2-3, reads ETGVTQSPTHLIKTRGQQVTLRCSSQSGHNTVSWYQQALGQGPQFIFQYYREEENGRGNFPPRFSGLQFPNYSSELNVNALELDDSALYLCASSLGLAGDTDTQYFGPGTRLTVL.

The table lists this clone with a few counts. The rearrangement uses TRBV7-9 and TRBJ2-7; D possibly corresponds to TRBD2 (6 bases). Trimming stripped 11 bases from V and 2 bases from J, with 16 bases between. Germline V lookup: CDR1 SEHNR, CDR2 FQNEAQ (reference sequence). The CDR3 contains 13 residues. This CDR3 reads CALSAGRTYEQYF. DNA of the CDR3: TGTGCCTTATCGGCGGGAAGAACCTACGAGCAGTACTTC.

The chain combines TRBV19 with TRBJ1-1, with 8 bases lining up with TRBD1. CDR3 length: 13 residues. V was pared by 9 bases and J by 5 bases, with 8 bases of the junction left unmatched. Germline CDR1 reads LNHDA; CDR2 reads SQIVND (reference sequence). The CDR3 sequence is CASARQGFTEAFF. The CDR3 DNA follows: TGTGCCAGCGCACGACAGGGGTTTACTGAAGCTTTCTTT.

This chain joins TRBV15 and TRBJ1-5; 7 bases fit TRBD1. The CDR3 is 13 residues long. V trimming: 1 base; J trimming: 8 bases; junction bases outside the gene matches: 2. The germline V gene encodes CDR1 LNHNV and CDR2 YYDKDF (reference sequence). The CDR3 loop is CATSRATGEPQHF. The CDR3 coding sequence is TGTGCCACCAGCAGAGCTACAGGGGAGCCCCAGCATTTT.

CDR3 sequence reads: CASSPPRATDTQYF. CDR3 nucleotides: TGTGCCAGCTCACCCCCGAGGGCTACAGATACGCAGTATTTT. The rearrangement joins TRBV18 to TRBJ2-3; D may be TRBD2 (5 bases). Germline lookup yields CDR1 KGHSH and CDR2 LQKENI. This CDR3 has 14 residues. V lost 3 bases to trimming and J lost 3 bases, with 10 bases between them. Looking up the rest from reference TRBV18 and TRBJ2-3 gives the full variable domain: NAGVMQNPRHLVRRRGQEARLRCSPMKGHSHVYWYRQLPEEGLKFMVYLQKENIIDESGMPKERFSAEFPKEGPSILRIQQVVRGDSAAYFCASSPPRATDTQYFGPGTRLTVL.

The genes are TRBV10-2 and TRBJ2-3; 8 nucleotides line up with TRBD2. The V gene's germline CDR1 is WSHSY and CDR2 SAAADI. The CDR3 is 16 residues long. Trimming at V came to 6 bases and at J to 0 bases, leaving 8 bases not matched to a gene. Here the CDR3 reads CASRALADSSTDTQYF. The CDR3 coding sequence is TGCGCCAGCAGGGCACTAGCGGACTCTAGCACAGATACGCAGTATTTT.

The CDR3 protein is CASSWGGTEAFF. In DNA form, the CDR3 reads TGTGCCAGCAGTTGGGGGGGGACTGAAGCTTTCTTT. V is TRBV6-1 and J is TRBJ1-1; D may be TRBD1 (5 bases). The CDR3 spans 12 residues. CDR1 and CDR2 from the germline V gene are MNHNS and SASEGT. Trimming took 5 bases from V and 5 from J, leaving 9 bases between them.